A selection of T cell receptor beta chains follows, all from one sample in a study of cytomegalovirus exposure and HLA in healthy donors. Sequencing used immunoSEQ multiplex PCR; TCRdb keeps in-frame clones, though not all of them. The table lists more than 200,000 clones, roughly 91% of them singletons. Sequenced material: PBMCs. All receptors derive from a woman aged 25 to 45 in good health and CMV-seronegative. Each CDR3 is given with its conserved first and last residue. The D gene is left open where the match is weak. Some rows have no size entry. The others give once, few or many, or a class for an expanded clone.

TRBJ2-7	13	-	-	TRBV5-1	TGCGCCAGCAGCTTACAACAGGGCTACGAGCAGTACTTC	CASSLQQGYEQYF
TRBJ1-2	13	-	-	TRBV2	TGTGCCAGCAGTAAGGGGGAAGGCTATGGCTACACCTTC	CASSKGEGYGYTF
TRBJ2-7	11	-	few	TRBV19	TGTGCCAGTAGCGACGGCTACGAGCAGTACTTC	CASSDGYEQYF
TRBJ2-7	14	TRBD2	-	TRBV7-9	TGTGCCAGCAGCGCTAGCGGGAGTCCATACGAGCAGTACTTC	CASSASGSPYEQYF
TRBJ2-5	16	TRBD2	-	TRBV13	TGTGCCAGCAGCCCAGATGGGACTAGAGGCCCAGGGACCCAGTACTTC	CASSPDGTRGPGTQYF
TRBJ2-1	13	TRBD2	-	TRBV29-1	TGCAGCGTTCTGGCTAGCGGGTATAATGAGCAGTTCTTC	CSVLASGYNEQFF
TRBJ2-5	15	TRBD1	-	TRBV5-1	TGCGCCAGCAAAACACTGACAGGGGGGGGAGAGACCCAGTACTTC	CASKTLTGGGETQYF
TRBJ2-7	17	-	-	TRBV11-2	TGTGCCAGCAGCTTAGATCAAGAGTTACTGACGACCTACGAGCAGTACTTC	CASSLDQELLTTYEQYF
TRBJ2-5	17	TRBD2	-	TRBV5-1	TGCGCCAGCAGCTTGGCCCGACTAGCGGGAGTGGAGGAGACCCAGTACTTC	CASSLARLAGVEETQYF
TRBJ2-2	14	-	-	TRBV2	TGTGCCAGCGACGGGGGCGCGAACACCGGGGAGCTGTTTTTT	CASDGGANTGELFF
TRBJ1-5	18	TRBD1	-	TRBV7-8	TGTGCCAGCAGCCCCCCCCCTCGGACAGGGGTGCGCAATCAGCCCCAGCATTTT	CASSPPPRTGVRNQPQHF
TRBJ2-1	14	-	few	TRBV5-1	TGCGCCAGCAGCTTGGCAGCCTCCTACAATGAGCAGTTCTTC	CASSLAASYNEQFF
TRBJ2-1	15	-	-	TRBV5-4	TGTGCCAGCAGCCGCACCCGAGGATCGGCAAATGAGCAGTTCTTC	CASSRTRGSANEQFF
TRBJ2-7	14	TRBD1	once	TRBV7-6	TGTGCCAGCAGCCTCGACAGGGGACGGTACGAGCAGTACTTC	CASSLDRGRYEQYF
TRBJ2-5	15	TRBD2	-	TRBV4-1	TGCGCCAGCAGCCAGGAAAAGCGACTAGCGGAGACCCAGTACTTC	CASSQEKRLAETQYF
TRBJ2-3	14	-	-	TRBV7-6	TGTGCCAGCAGCTTGGTTGGGAGCACAGATACGCAGTATTTT	CASSLVGSTDTQYF
TRBJ2-3	12	-	-	TRBV29-1	TGCAGCGTTGGGGACAACACAGATACGCAGTATTTT	CSVGDNTDTQYF
TRBJ2-2	14	TRBD2	-	TRBV28	TGTGCCAGCAGTGCGACTAGCGAGATCGGGGAGCTGTTTTTT	CASSATSEIGELFF
TRBJ1-4	13	-	-	TRBV11-1	TGTGCCAGCAGCTTTCGAGGTGGTGAAAAACTGTTTTTT	CASSFRGGEKLFF
TRBJ2-7	15	TRBD2	once	TRBV2	TGTGCCAGCAGTGAGTTAGCGGGAAGCTCCTACGAGCAGTACTTC	CASSELAGSSYEQYF
TRBJ2-2	14	TRBD1	-	TRBV19	TGTGCCAGTAAGGAAGGGACAGGGGCTGGGGAGCTGTTTTTT	CASKEGTGAGELFF
TRBJ1-1	15	-	-	TRBV19	TGTGCCAGTAGTATAGCGAGGGGATTGAACACTGAAGCTTTCTTT	CASSIARGLNTEAFF
TRBJ1-2	12	-	-	TRBV28	TGTGCCAGCAGCGTGGACAGCTATGGCTACACCTTC	CASSVDSYGYTF
TRBJ2-7	12	-	-	TRBV18	TGTGCCAGCTCACCACCCCTTGGGGAGCAGTACTTC	CASSPPLGEQYF
TRBJ2-2	13	-	-	TRBV11-2	TGTGCCAGCAGCTTATTAACGGTCAGGGAGCTGTTTTTT	CASSLLTVRELFF
TRBJ1-3	17	TRBD1	few	TRBV25-1	TGTGCCAGCAGTGGGAGACAGGGGGCGCTTTCTGGAAACACCATATATTTT	CASSGRQGALSGNTIYF
TRBJ2-1	16	TRBD2	once	TRBV9	TGTGCCAGCAGCGCGTTAGCGGGAGGGATTAACAATGAGCAGTTCTTC	CASSALAGGINNEQFF
TRBJ2-1	15	TRBD2	-	TRBV7-2	TGTGCCAGCAGCCGGACTAGCGGGAGCCTGAATGAGCAGTTCTTC	CASSRTSGSLNEQFF
TRBJ1-1	13	TRBD1	-	TRBV11-3	TGTGCCAGCGGGGAACAGGGGGCGGCTGAAGCTTTCTTT	CASGEQGAAEAFF
TRBJ2-1	15	TRBD2	-	TRBV5-6	TGTGCCAGCCGAGACCTTGCTAGCGGGACTCGCGAGCAGTTCTTC	CASRDLASGTREQFF
TRBJ2-7	18	-	-	TRBV25-1	TGTGCCAGCAGTGAATATGATGAAGCACAGGGACGAATGTACGAGCAGTACTTC	CASSEYDEAQGRMYEQYF
TRBJ2-2	13	-	-	TRBV27	TGTGCCAGCAGTTGGGGACAAACCGGGGAGCTGTTTTTT	CASSWGQTGELFF
TRBJ1-1	16	-	-	TRBV2	TGTGCCAGCAGCCTCCTACGTAGTGAGGGAGGGACTGAAGCTTTCTTT	CASSLLRSEGGTEAFF
TRBJ1-1	13	-	-	TRBV15	TGTGCCACCAGCTCCCGTTATGGTCAAGAAGCTTTCTTT	CATSSRYGQEAFF
TRBJ2-7	15	TRBD1	-	TRBV9	TGTGCCAGCAGCGTAGCTGGGACAGGCCGCTACGAGCAGTACTTC	CASSVAGTGRYEQYF
TRBJ1-2	13	-	-	TRBV5-4	TGTGCCAGCAGCCCGGACAGTACCTATGGCTACACCTTC	CASSPDSTYGYTF
TRBJ2-7	16	TRBD2	-	TRBV6-5	TGTGCCAGCAGTTACTGGAGTAGCGGGAAAGGCGGCGAGCAGTACTTC	CASSYWSSGKGGEQYF
TRBJ2-7	14	-	-	TRBV27	TGTGCCAGCAGTTTACGTGGGAGTCAGAACGAGCAGTACTTC	CASSLRGSQNEQYF
TRBJ2-5	12	-	-	TRBV2	TGTGCCAGCAGTGAAGGGCTCGGTACCCAGTACTTC	CASSEGLGTQYF
TRBJ1-4	12	-	-	TRBV28	TGTGCCAGCAGTTTTAGGGGGAGAAAACTGTTTTTT	CASSFRGRKLFF